This is a list of T cell receptor beta chains from one sample in a study of cytomegalovirus exposure and HLA in healthy donors. Sequencing used immunoSEQ multiplex PCR; TCRdb keeps in-frame clones, though not all of them. Of roughly 110,000 clones in the sample, around 77% were seen once. The sample was PBMCs. Source of these receptors: a man between 18 and 35 years old in good health and CMV-seronegative. Both conserved end residues are part of each CDR3. Each record gives: J gene, D gene, V gene, CDR3 protein. D genes are given only for firm matches.

>TRBJ1-1|TRBD1|TRBV6-6
CASSLGQLEAFF
>TRBJ1-5|-|TRBV19
CASSIKSGFEEFNQPQHF
>TRBJ2-1|-|TRBV18
CASSPPRGFSEQFF
>TRBJ2-7|-|TRBV6-5
CASNPGGEDEQYF
>TRBJ2-1|TRBD2|TRBV7-3
CASSRTSGLYNEQFF
>TRBJ1-1|-|TRBV28
CASTLSRQNTEAFF
>TRBJ1-4|-|TRBV5-4
CASSLDSHEKLFF
>TRBJ1-1|-|TRBV4-3
CASSQTTENTEAFF
>TRBJ2-1|-|TRBV27
CASSFSAGNEQFF
>TRBJ1-5|TRBD1|TRBV19
CASSIGTGGLYQPQHF
>TRBJ2-5|TRBD2|TRBV28
CASSTQRGAQYF
>TRBJ1-2|TRBD1|TRBV7-3
CASSRTGGNYGYTF
>TRBJ2-3|TRBD2|TRBV6-4
CASSDSTSGGDTQYF
>TRBJ1-1|TRBD1|TRBV14
CASSIRTGNLPEAFF
>TRBJ2-3|TRBD2|TRBV29-1
CSAGKGREADTQYF
>TRBJ1-6|TRBD1|TRBV6-1
CASSESGTGMNSPLHF
>TRBJ2-7|-|TRBV5-1
CASSDGLAQYF
>TRBJ1-2|-|TRBV19
CASSPSSLLANYGYTF
>TRBJ2-5|TRBD2|TRBV19
CASSKGLDLRETQYF
>TRBJ2-1|-|TRBV29-1
CSASPLQDNEQFF
>TRBJ2-7|-|TRBV19
CASSLRASGEQYF
>TRBJ2-7|-|TRBV7-9
CASSLDRGEQYF
>TRBJ1-1|-|TRBV29-1
CSVGIRGGGNTEAFF
>TRBJ1-5|TRBD1|TRBV28
CASRISGQGTGQPQHF
>TRBJ2-3|-|TRBV1
CTSSHLGPSPDTQYF
>TRBJ1-2|-|TRBV10-3
CATSRVMDYGYTF
>TRBJ2-7|TRBD1|TRBV11-2
CASSFDREREQYF
>TRBJ1-6|-|TRBV5-4
CASSRDVSNSPLHF
>TRBJ2-6|-|TRBV6-8
CASSYSGAGANVLTF
>TRBJ1-1|-|TRBV4-1
CASSQDRGENTEAFF
>TRBJ2-1|-|TRBV11-3
CASSLARWGGRQTEQFF
>TRBJ1-2|TRBD1|TRBV7-3
CASSLDNRGNGGYTF
>TRBJ1-5|TRBD1|TRBV7-9
CASSRGTGGNQPQHF
>TRBJ1-1|-|TRBV6-5
CASSYSSGVNTEAFF
>TRBJ2-7|TRBD2|TRBV19
CASSIEPKRGEQYF
>TRBJ1-1|-|TRBV2
CASSEEMAGLANTEAFF
>TRBJ1-2|TRBD1|TRBV5-8
CASSLSGTGTSGYTF
>TRBJ1-6|TRBD1|TRBV15
CATSREKATGTGLSPLHF
>TRBJ1-5|-|TRBV19
CATKGQGRQPQHF
>TRBJ2-3|-|TRBV7-2
CASSFQGTTDTQYF
>TRBJ1-2|-|TRBV5-8
CASSLDHKGVPLYGYTF